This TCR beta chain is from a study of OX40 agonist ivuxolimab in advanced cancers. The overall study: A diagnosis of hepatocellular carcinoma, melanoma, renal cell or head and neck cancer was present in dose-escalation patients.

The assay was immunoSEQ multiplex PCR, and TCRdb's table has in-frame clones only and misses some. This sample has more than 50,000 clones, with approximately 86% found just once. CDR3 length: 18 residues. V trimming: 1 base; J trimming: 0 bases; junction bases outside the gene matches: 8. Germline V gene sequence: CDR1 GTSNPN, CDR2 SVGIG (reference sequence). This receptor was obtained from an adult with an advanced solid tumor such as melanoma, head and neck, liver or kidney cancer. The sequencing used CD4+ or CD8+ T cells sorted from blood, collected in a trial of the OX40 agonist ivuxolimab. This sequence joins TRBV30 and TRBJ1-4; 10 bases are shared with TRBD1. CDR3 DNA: TGTGCCTGGAGTGACAGACAGGGGGCGTTTGCAACTAATGAAAAACTGTTTTTT. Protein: CAWSDRQGAFATNEKLFF.